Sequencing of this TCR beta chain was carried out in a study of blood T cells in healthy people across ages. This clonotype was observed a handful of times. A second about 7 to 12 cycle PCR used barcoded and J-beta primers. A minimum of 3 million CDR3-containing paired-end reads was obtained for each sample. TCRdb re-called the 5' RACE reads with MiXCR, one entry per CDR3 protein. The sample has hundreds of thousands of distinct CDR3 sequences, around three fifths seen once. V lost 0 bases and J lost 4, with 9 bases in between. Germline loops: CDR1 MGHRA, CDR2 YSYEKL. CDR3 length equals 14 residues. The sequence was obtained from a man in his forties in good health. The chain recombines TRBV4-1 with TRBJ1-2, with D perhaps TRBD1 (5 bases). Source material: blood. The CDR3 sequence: CASSQEGLIYGYTF. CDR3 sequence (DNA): TGCGCCAGCAGCCAAGAGGGACTGATCTATGGCTACACCTTC.